Sequencing of this TCR beta chain was carried out in a study of Ad26.COV2.S vaccination and SARS-CoV-2 variants. Study background: The trial was COV1001 and the donor's arm was Ad26.COV2.S.

Noted treatment: some 20 received Ad26.COV2.S at low or high dose, single or two shots; five or six received placebo; per-sample allocation not given. Following the first vaccine or placebo injection, samples were taken on day 63. Expressing Wuhan-strain SARS-CoV-2 spike, an Ad26 vector served as the vaccine. Study-level points and caveats: Responses of T cells in total may have been underestimated by the TCR breadth and depth analyses.

Deletions cut 3 bases from V and 0 bases from J, with 14 bases between. CDR3 size: 16 residues. Germline-derived CDR1 and CDR2 are KGHSH and LQKENI. As for this clone: As yet, its antigen is unknown.

The assay was immunoSEQ multiplex PCR, and TCRdb's table has in-frame clones only and misses some. This sample has about 420,000 clones, with roughly 88% found just once. This TCR was sampled from a person aged 18-65 years who received the Ad26.COV2.S COVID-19 vaccine or a placebo. This material consisted of peripheral blood, taken in a trial of Ad26.COV2.S vaccine versus placebo. The gene calls are TRBV18 and TRBJ1-1, with unresolved D. Here the CDR3 reads CASSPSTLGMNTEAFF. Written as DNA, the CDR3 is TGTGCCAGCTCACCTTCTACCTTAGGGATGAACACTGAAGCTTTCTTT.